This note documents a single TCR beta chain sequence. This clone was seen a few times. Its cognate antigen has yet to be identified. Qualities for individual bases were not recorded, and no much larger clone is one base off. This specimen belongs to a study of beta chain features in type 1 diabetes listed by TCRdb under 2018. Regarding the research as a whole: Mean age, gender distribution, total cell number and subset yield did not differ between patients and healthy donors. A total of around 100 million sorted cells were examined across all samples, and RNA yield correlated strongly with the number of cells per subset. The study compared TCRB repertoires of sorted circulating CD4+ T cell subsets between recently diagnosed type 1 diabetes patients and matched healthy donors. Regulatory and stem cell-like memory subsets were obtained from only 8 patients and about eight healthy donors, while naive and central memory subsets were obtained from all 28 donors. Summary of the overall study and its limitations: PCR might favor shorter templates, but patient and control samples were amplified and corrected together, so any skew would affect both groups equally. Only small numbers of individuals were included in the HLA sub-analyses, which left unresolved whether HLA type had any influence on TCRB rearrangement. Naive, central memory and regulatory TCRB repertoires appeared to be more similar among patients than among healthy donors. Patients with type 1 diabetes made fewer insertions and deleted more nucleotides at VDJ recombination sites, implying thymic rearrangement abnormalities. In all four CD4+ subsets, TCRB CDR3 length was moderately but significantly shorter in type 1 diabetes patients. Because cDNA was sequenced instead of genomic DNA, highly expressing activated cells could be over-represented, though the groups showed no difference in activation or CD3 levels.

A single peripheral blood draw of 90 to 150 mL on average was collected from each donor into heparinised tubes. Naive, central memory, regulatory and stem cell-like memory CD4+ T cells were sorted on a BD FACSAria II using a panel including CD45RO, CCR7, CD25, CD127, CD95 and CD27. A purity above 98% was achieved for all sorted populations. PBMCs were isolated right away by Lymphoprep density gradient centrifugation and were stained directly, without culture. To minimize batch effects, samples were stained and sorted in pairs, one healthy donor with one patient per experiment. All of the isolated RNA was reverse transcribed with the High Capacity cDNA Reverse Transcription Kit, so expressed TCRB transcripts were sequenced. Naive, central memory and regulatory T cell samples underwent deep immunoSEQ sequencing, averaging approximately 3.3 million total reads per sample. Sorted cells were lysed in RLT buffer, and RNA was extracted using DNase-treated RNeasy Micro or Mini kits according to cell number. Each cell subset was processed separately to prevent cross-contamination, with patient and healthy donor samples processed together. TCRB sequences were amplified from cDNA with the immunoSEQ multiplex PCR, producing 87-bp fragments spanning the CDR3 region. Sequencing of the amplicons was done on the Illumina HiSeq platform. From the authors' description of their analysis: PCR bias was corrected computationally using synthetic template baselines, and reads within Hamming distance 2 were collapsed, with unmergeable singletons discarded. Reads were aligned against IMGT so that V, D and J genes, CDR3 length and insertions or deletions at six rearrangement sites could be assigned. Clonotype counts were normalized to sorted cell number within each subset before computing true diversity and Gini coefficients with the tcR R package. The overlap coefficient, calculated on TCRB nucleotide sequences, was used to measure repertoire sharing. As a proxy for the pre-selection repertoire, out-of-frame TCRB sequences from naive cells were analyzed. TCRdb mirrors the immuneACCESS table, restricted to in-frame sequences. Some clones are absent from its copies; in checked studies, under half trace to an unresolved V gene, and the reason for the others is unknown. The V and J calls and clone size are taken from that table; D and trimming were inferred from the DNA. The sample yields around 500,000 clones; roughly 11% were counted once. The top ten hold around 0.05% of the sample.

Taken from cysteine to valine, the CDR3 has 13 residues. CDR3 DNA is the only sequence kept; it has 39 bases, read in frame from the first base. According to the germline V gene (reference sequence), CDR1 reads SEHNR and CDR2 reads FQNEAQ. V sheds 4 bases and J sheds 6 bases, leaving 13 bases between their ends. The receptor's source is a woman younger than 35 in good health. The sequence links TRBV7-9 to TRBJ2-7; the D segment could be TRBD1, given 6 matching bases. The sample consisted of naive CD4+ T cells from blood. The cell subset or site label on this specimen signifies: true naive CD4+ T cells. The CDR3 region reads CASSSQGPGEQYV. Here is the DNA: TGTGCCAGCAGCTCTCAGGGGCCGGGCGAGCAGTACGTC.